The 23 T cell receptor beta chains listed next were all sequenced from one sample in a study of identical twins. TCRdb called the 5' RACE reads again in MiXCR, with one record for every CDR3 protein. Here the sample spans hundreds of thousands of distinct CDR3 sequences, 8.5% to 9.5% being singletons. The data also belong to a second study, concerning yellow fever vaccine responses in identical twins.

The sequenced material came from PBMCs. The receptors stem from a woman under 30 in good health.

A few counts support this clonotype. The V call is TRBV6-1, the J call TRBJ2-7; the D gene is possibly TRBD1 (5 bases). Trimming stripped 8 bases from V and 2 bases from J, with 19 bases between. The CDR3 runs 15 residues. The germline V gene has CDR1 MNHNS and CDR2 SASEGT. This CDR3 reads CASRVVFQGPYEQYF. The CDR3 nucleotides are TGTGCCAGCCGCGTGGTGTTTCAGGGCCCCTACGAGCAGTACTTC.

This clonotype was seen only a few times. The chain's CDR3 is CATSDRTGGGETQYF. The CDR3 DNA is TGTGCCACCAGTGATCGGACAGGGGGCGGAGAGACCCAGTACTTC. The rearrangement uses TRBV24-1 and TRBJ2-5, with 11 bases identical to TRBD1. Trimming took 3 bases from V and 4 from J; bases not matched to a gene: 3. The CDR3 contains 15 residues. Germline values: CDR1 KGHDR, CDR2 SFDVKD.

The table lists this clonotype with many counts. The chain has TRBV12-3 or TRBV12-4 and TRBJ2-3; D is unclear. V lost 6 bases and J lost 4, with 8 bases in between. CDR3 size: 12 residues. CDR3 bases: TGTGCCAGCAGCGAAGGTTCAGATACGCAGTATTTT. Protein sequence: CASSEGSDTQYF.

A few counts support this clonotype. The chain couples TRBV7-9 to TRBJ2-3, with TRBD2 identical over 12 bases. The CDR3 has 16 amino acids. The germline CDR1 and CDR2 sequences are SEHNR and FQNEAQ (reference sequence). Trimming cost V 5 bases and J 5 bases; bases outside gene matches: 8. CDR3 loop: CASSQATSGGVDTQYF. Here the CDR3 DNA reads TGTGCCAGCAGCCAAGCGACTAGCGGGGGTGTAGATACGCAGTATTTT. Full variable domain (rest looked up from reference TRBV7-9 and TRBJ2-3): DTGVSQNPRHKITKRGQNVTFRCDPISEHNRLYWYRQTLGQGPEFLTYFQNEAQLEKSRLLSDRFSAERPKGSFSTLEIQRTEQGDSAMYLCASSQATSGGVDTQYFGPGTRLTVL.

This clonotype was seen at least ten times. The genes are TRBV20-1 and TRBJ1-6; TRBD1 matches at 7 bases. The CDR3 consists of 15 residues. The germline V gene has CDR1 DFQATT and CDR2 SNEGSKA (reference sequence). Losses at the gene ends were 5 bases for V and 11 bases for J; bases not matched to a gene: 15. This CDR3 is CSAFPYRGTVPPLHF. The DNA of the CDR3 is TGCAGTGCTTTTCCCTACAGGGGAACCGTCCCACCCCTCCACTTT.

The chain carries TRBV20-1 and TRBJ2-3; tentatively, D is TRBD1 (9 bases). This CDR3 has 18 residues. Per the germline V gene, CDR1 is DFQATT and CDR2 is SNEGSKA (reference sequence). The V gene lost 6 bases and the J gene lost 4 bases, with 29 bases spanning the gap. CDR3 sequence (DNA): TGCAGTGCGCCGGGACAGGGTTCAATAGCGGGATCCCCAGATACGCAGTATTTT. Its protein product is CSAPGQGSIAGSPDTQYF.

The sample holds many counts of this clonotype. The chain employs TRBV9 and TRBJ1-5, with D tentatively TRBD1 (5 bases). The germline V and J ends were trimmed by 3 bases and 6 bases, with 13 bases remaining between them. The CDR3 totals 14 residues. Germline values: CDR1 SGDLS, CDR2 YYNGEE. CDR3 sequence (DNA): TGTGCCAGCAGCGCCCAGGGCGGAGGTCAGCCCCAGCATTTT. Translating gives CASSAQGGGQPQHF.

This CDR3 reads CATRQEGNYGYTF. The DNA of the CDR3 is TGTGCCACCCGACAGGAGGGGAACTATGGCTACACCTTC. The gene calls are TRBV6-1 and TRBJ1-2; D is possibly TRBD1 (6 bases). Germline V gene sequence: CDR1 MNHNS, CDR2 SASEGT. CDR3 size: 13 residues. V lost 10 bases and J 2 bases, leaving 14 bases between the germline ends.

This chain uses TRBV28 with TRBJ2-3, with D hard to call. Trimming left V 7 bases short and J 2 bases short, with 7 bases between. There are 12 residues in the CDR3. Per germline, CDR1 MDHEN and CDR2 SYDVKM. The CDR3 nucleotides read TGTGCCAGCACGGGCGACACAGATACGCAGTATTTT. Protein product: CASTGDTDTQYF.

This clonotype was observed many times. Here the CDR3 DNA reads TGTGCCAGCAGTTTCCGGACAGGATTAAGGGATGAGCAGTTCTTC. Its translation: CASSFRTGLRDEQFF. The V and J genes are TRBV28 and TRBJ2-1, with TRBD1 matching over 7 bases. This CDR3 comprises 15 residues. The junction had 10 bases not matched to a gene; V was cut back by 3 bases and J by 8 bases. Per the germline V gene, CDR1 is MDHEN and CDR2 is SYDVKM.

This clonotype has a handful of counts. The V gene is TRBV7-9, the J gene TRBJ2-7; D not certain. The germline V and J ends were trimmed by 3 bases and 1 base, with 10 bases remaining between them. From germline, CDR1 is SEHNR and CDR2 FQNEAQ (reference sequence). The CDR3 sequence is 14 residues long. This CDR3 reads CASSFGSKSYEQYF. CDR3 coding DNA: TGTGCCAGCAGCTTTGGTTCAAAGTCCTACGAGCAGTACTTC.

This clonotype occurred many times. The CDR3: CASRTGTGFTDTQYF. The CDR3 bases are TGTGCCAGCAGAACCGGGACAGGGTTCACAGATACGCAGTATTTT. J is TRBJ2-3 and V is TRBV6-1, with 9 bases lining up with TRBD1. J gave up 2 bases and V 6 bases, and 6 bases lay outside the gene matches. There are 15 residues in the CDR3. The germline V gene encodes CDR1 MNHNS and CDR2 SASEGT.

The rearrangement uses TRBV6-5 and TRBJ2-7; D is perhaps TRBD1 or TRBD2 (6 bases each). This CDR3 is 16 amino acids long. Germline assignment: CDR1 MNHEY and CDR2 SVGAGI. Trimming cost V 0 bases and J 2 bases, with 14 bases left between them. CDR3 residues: CASSYSGGTFPYEQYF. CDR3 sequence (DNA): TGTGCCAGCAGTTACTCTGGAGGGACATTCCCCTACGAGCAGTACTTC.

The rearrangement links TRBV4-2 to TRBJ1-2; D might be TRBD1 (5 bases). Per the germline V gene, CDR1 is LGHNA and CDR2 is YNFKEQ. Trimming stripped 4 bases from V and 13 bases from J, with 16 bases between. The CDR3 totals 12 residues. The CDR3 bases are TGTGCCAGCAGCCGCACCGGGCAGGGTTTCACCTTC. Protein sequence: CASSRTGQGFTF.

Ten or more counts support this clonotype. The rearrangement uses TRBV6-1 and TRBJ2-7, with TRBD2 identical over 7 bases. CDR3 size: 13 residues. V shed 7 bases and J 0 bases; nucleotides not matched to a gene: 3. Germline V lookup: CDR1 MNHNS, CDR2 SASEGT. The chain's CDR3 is CASKLANSYEQYF. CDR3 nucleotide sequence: TGTGCCAGCAAACTAGCGAACTCCTACGAGCAGTACTTC.

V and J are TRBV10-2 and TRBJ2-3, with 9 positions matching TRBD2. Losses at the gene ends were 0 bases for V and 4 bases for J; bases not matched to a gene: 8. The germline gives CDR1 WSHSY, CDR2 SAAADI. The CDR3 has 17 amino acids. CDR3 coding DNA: TGCGCCAGCAGTGAGTCGGGTAGCGGGAGAGGTTCAGATACGCAGTATTTT. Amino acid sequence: CASSESGSGRGSDTQYF.

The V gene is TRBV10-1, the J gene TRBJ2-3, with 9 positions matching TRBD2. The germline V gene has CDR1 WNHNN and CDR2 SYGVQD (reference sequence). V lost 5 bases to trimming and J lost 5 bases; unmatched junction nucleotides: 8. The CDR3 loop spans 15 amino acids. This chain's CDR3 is CASSYSTSGGDTQYF. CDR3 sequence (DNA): TGCGCCAGCAGTTATTCGACTAGCGGTGGAGATACGCAGTATTTT.

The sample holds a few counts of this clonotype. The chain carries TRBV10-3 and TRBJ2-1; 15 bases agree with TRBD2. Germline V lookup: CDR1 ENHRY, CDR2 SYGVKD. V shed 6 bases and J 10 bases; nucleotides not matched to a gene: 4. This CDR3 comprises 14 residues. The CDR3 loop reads CAISGLAGGLEQFF. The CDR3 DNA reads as TGTGCCATCAGCGGACTAGCGGGGGGGCTGGAGCAGTTCTTC.

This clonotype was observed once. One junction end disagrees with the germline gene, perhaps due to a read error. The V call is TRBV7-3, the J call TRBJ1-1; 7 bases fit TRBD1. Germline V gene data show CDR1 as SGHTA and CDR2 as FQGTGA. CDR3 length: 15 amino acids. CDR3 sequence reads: CASRPGGYMNTEASF. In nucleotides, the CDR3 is TGTGCCAGCAGGCCAGGGGGGTACATGAACACTGAAGCTTCCTTT. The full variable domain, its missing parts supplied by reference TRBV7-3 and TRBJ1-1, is GAGVSQTPSNKVTEKGKYVELRCDPISGHTALYWYRQSLGQGPEFLIYFQGTGAADDSGLPNDRFFAVRPEGSVSTLKIQRTERGDSAVYLCASRPGGYMNTEASFGQGTRLTVV.

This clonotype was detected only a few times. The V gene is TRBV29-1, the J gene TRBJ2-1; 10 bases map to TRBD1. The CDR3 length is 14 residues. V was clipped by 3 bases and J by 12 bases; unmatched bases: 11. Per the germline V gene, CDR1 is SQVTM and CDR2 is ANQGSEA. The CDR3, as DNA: TGCAGCGTTGAGTCTTCGACAGGGGGCAACGGGCAGTTCTTC. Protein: CSVESSTGGNGQFF.

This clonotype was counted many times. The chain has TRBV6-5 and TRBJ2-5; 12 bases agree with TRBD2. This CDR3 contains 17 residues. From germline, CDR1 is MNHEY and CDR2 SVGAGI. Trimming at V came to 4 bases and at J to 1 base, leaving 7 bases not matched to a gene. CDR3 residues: CASSLGLAGLVQETQYF. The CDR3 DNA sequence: TGTGCCAGCAGTTTGGGACTAGCGGGTCTGGTCCAAGAGACCCAGTACTTC.

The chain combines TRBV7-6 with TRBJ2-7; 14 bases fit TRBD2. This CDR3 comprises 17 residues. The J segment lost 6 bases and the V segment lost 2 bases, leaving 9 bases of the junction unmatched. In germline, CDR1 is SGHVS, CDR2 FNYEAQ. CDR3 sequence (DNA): TGTGCCAGCAGCTTACGTGGCACCGGGACTAGCGGGGGCGAGCAGTACTTC. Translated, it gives CASSLRGTGTSGGEQYF. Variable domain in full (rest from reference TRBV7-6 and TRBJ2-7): GAGVSQSPRYKVTKRGQDVALRCDPISGHVSLYWYRQALGQGPEFLTYFNYEAQQDKSGLPNDRFSAERPEGSISTLTIQRTEQRDSAMYRCASSLRGTGTSGGEQYFGPGTRLTVT.

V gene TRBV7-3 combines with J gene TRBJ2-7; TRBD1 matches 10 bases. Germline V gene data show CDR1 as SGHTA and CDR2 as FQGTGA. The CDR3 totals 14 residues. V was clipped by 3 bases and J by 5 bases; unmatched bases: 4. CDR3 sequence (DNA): TGTGCCAGCAGCTTGGGACAGGGGTTCGACGAGCAGTACTTC. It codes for CASSLGQGFDEQYF.